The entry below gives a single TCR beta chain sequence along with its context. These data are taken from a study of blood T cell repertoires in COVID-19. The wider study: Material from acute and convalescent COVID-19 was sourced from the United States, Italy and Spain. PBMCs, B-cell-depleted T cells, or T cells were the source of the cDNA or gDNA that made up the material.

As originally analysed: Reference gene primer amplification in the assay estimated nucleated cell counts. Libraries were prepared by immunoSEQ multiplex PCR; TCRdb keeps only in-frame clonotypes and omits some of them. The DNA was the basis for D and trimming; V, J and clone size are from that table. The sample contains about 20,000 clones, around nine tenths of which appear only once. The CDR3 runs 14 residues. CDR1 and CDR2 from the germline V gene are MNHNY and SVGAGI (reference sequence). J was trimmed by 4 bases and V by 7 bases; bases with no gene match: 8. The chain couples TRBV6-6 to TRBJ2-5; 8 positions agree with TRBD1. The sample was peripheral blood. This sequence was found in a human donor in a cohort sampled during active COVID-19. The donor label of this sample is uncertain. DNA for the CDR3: TGTGCCAGCACGCGGAGGGGACAGGTAGAGACCCAGTACTTC. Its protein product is CASTRRGQVETQYF.